The sequence of this T cell receptor (beta chain) was determined in a study of cytomegalovirus exposure and HLA in healthy donors. These donors were members of the roughly 120-subject validation cohort, a group separate from the roughly 670-subject first cohort. Points on this clone: Its antigen remains unknown.

Measured with immunoSEQ multiplex PCR; TCRdb has only the in-frame clones, and not every one. The sample has 150,000 to 200,000 clones; 84% are singletons. Study-level points and caveats: Three chains linked to CMV were shown in vitro to be specific for CMV antigens. According to the study, approximately 150 TCR beta chains were cytomegalovirus-associated. The classifier was said to identify cytomegalovirus status with high specificity and sensitivity.

Input material: PBMCs. The receptor was derived from a man aged 18 to 30 in good health and CMV-seropositive.

The CDR3 protein is CASSRGTNTGELFF. The CDR3 DNA sequence: TGTGCCAGCAGCCGAGGGACGAACACCGGGGAGCTGTTTTTT. The chain employs TRBV28 and TRBJ2-2; D might be TRBD2 (5 bases). Trimming took off 6 bases at V and 0 bases at J, with 8 bases between the two ends. There are 14 residues in the CDR3. Looked up from germline, CDR1 is MDHEN and CDR2 is SYDVKM.